These 22 T cell receptor beta chains share one sample of origin, sequenced in a study of shared clonotypes between healthy human individuals. Clones were sequenced by immunoSEQ multiplex PCR, and TCRdb holds only the in-frame ones, with some missing. The sample records about 530,000 clones, over 75% being singletons. Material: PBMCs. All receptors come from a woman in her forties in good health. Some clones in this sample may be carry-over from other donors' samples.

At least ten counts were recorded for this clone. Other nucleotide sequences in the sample specify the same CDR3. The chain is built from TRBV2 and TRBJ2-7; TRBD1 might be the D (7 bases). The CDR3 consists of 14 residues. Trimming left V 3 bases short and J 3 bases short, with 12 bases between. Germline CDR1 and CDR2: SNHLY and FYNNEI. The CDR3 spells CASSDRQGGYEQYF. CDR3 nucleotide sequence: TGTGCCAGCAGTGATCGACAGGGAGGCTACGAGCAGTACTTC.

The chain uses TRBV15 and TRBJ2-2; TRBD2 matches at 9 bases. V was clipped by 8 bases and J by 5 bases; unmatched bases: 6. The CDR3 contains 14 residues. Germline V gene data show CDR1 as LNHNV and CDR2 as YYDKDF (reference sequence). The CDR3 DNA is TGTGCCACCGGTGCGGGAGGGCGGACCGGGGAGCTGTTTTTT. The encoded protein is CATGAGGRTGELFF. Variable domain in full (rest from reference TRBV15 and TRBJ2-2): DAMVIQNPRYQVTQFGKPVTLSCSQTLNHNVMYWYQQKSSQAPKLLFHYYDKDFNNEADTPDNFQSRRPNTSFCFLDIRSPGLGDTAMYLCATGAGGRTGELFFGEGSRLTVL.

V usage is TRBV11-3 and J usage is TRBJ2-2, with a tentative D call TRBD1 (5 bases). CDR1 is SGHNT and CDR2 is YENEEA in the germline V gene. The CDR3 consists of 13 residues. The ends were cut back, 4 bases at V and 4 bases at J, with 7 bases in the middle. The CDR3 DNA is TGTGCCAGCAGCTCCAGGGCCACCGGGGAGCTGTTTTTT. This gives the protein CASSSRATGELFF.

The rearrangement joins TRBV2 to TRBJ1-2; a possible D gene is TRBD1 (5 bases). The CDR3 loop spans 15 amino acids. Germline CDR1 reads SNHLY; CDR2 reads FYNNEI. V was shortened by 7 bases and J by 5 bases, with 20 bases between the two germline ends. The CDR3: CASTSGPNKIYGYTF. CDR3 DNA sequence: TGTGCCAGCACCTCGGGACCCAACAAAATTTATGGCTACACCTTC.

V is TRBV7-9 and J is TRBJ2-6; TRBD1 aligns across 8 bases. V lost 5 bases to trimming and J lost 2 bases; unmatched junction nucleotides: 8. The germline V gene encodes CDR1 SEHNR and CDR2 FQNEAQ (reference sequence). The CDR3 contains 17 residues. This chain's CDR3 is CASSPPGGFAGANVLTF. The CDR3 bases are TGTGCCAGCAGCCCTCCAGGGGGCTTTGCTGGGGCCAACGTCCTGACTTTC.

The rearrangement links TRBV6-1 to TRBJ2-1; D gene ambiguous. CDR1 is MNHNS and CDR2 is SASEGT in the germline V gene. This CDR3 region has 13 residues. With 8 bases removed from V and 9 bases from J, the gap between germline ends came to 17 bases. CDR3 nucleotides: TGTGCCAGCGTATATTGGGAAAGTGGTGAGCAGTTCTTC. This codes for CASVYWESGEQFF.

This chain links TRBV7-2 with TRBJ2-3; D gene unclear. This CDR3 spans 16 amino acids. V gave up 7 bases and J gave up 0 bases, with 17 bases separating them. Per the germline V gene, CDR1 is SGHTA and CDR2 is FQGNSA. The CDR3 loop reads CASIPRQLASTDTQYF. The CDR3 nucleotides are TGTGCCAGCATCCCCCGCCAGCTGGCTAGCACAGATACGCAGTATTTT.

This sequence joins TRBV5-1 and TRBJ2-5, with D perhaps matching TRBD1 or TRBD2 (7 bases each). Trimming took 4 bases from V and 3 from J, leaving 10 bases between them. The germline V gene encodes CDR1 SGHRS and CDR2 YFSETQ. This CDR3 has 13 residues. The CDR3 sequence: CASSPGGEETQYF. DNA of the CDR3: TGCGCCAGCAGCCCAGGGGGGGAAGAGACCCAGTACTTC.

V is TRBV7-9 and J is TRBJ1-1; D is ambiguous. V was cut by 4 bases and J by 1 base, with 4 bases left in between. CDR3 length: 12 residues. Germline-derived CDR1 and CDR2 are SEHNR and FQNEAQ (reference sequence). CDR3 region: CASSSKNTEAFF. CDR3 in DNA: TGTGCCAGCAGCTCGAAGAACACTGAAGCTTTCTTT. The whole variable domain, filled in from reference TRBV7-9 and TRBJ1-1, reads DTGVSQNPRHKITKRGQNVTFRCDPISEHNRLYWYRQTLGQGPEFLTYFQNEAQLEKSRLLSDRFSAERPKGSFSTLEIQRTEQGDSAMYLCASSSKNTEAFFGQGTRLTVV.

This clone has a handful of counts. The gene calls are TRBV10-2 and TRBJ2-2; D gene ambiguous. V was shortened by 7 bases and J by 4 bases, with 13 bases between the two germline ends. The CDR3 is 14 amino acids. Per the germline V gene, CDR1 is WSHSY and CDR2 is SAAADI. The CDR3 sequence is CASMLPAVTGELFF. In nucleotides, the CDR3 is TGCGCCAGCATGCTCCCAGCTGTCACCGGGGAGCTGTTTTTT.

This chain connects TRBV29-1 to TRBJ2-4; D possibly uses TRBD1 or TRBD2 (5 bases each). This CDR3 has 13 amino acids. Germline V gene sequence: CDR1 SQVTM, CDR2 ANQGSEA. V was cut by 4 bases and J by 6 bases, with 13 bases left in between. The chain's CDR3 is CSVVGVEGNIQYF. DNA of the CDR3: TGCAGCGTTGTGGGGGTTGAGGGAAACATTCAGTACTTC.

This sequence joins TRBV10-3 and TRBJ1-5, with unresolved D. This CDR3 comprises 12 residues. Germline V gives CDR1 ENHRY, CDR2 SYGVKD. The V gene lost 10 bases and the J gene lost 4 bases, with 11 bases spanning the gap. CDR3 in amino acids: CARPGPNQPQHF. The CDR3 DNA sequence: TGTGCCAGGCCGGGTCCAAATCAGCCCCAGCATTTT.

The rearrangement uses TRBV7-9 and TRBJ2-7; 8 bases fit TRBD2. The J segment lost 0 bases and the V segment lost 1 base, leaving 5 bases of the junction unmatched. The CDR3 loop spans 16 amino acids. Per germline, CDR1 SEHNR and CDR2 FQNEAQ (reference sequence). CDR3: CASSLGLSGSSYEQYF. The CDR3, as DNA: TGTGCCAGCAGCTTAGGTCTCAGCGGGAGCTCCTACGAGCAGTACTTC.

Written as DNA, the CDR3 is TGTGCCAGCAGCTTGCAAGGAAACACCATATATTTT. The encoded protein is CASSLQGNTIYF. V gene TRBV4-2 combines with J gene TRBJ1-3; D remains ambiguous. This CDR3 comprises 12 residues. Trimming cost V 5 bases and J 4 bases, with 6 bases left between them. Germline CDR1 is LGHNA and CDR2 is YNFKEQ.

The chain combines TRBV28 with TRBJ2-1, with TRBD1 matching over 12 bases. This CDR3 contains 15 residues. Germline CDR1 is MDHEN and CDR2 is SYDVKM. Trimming took 7 bases from V and 8 from J; bases not matched to a gene: 9. In nucleotides, the CDR3 is TGTGCCAGCACCTTATGGGGACAGGGGGCGTATGAGCAGTTCTTC. It is translated as CASTLWGQGAYEQFF. Full variable domain (rest looked up from reference TRBV28 and TRBJ2-1): DVKVTQSSRYLVKRTGEKVFLECVQDMDHENMFWYRQDPGLGLRLIYFSYDVKMKEKGDIPEGYSVSREKKERFSLILESASTNQTSMYLCASTLWGQGAYEQFFGPGTRLTVL.

The chain has TRBV7-9 and TRBJ2-7; D not certain. CDR1 and CDR2 from the germline V gene are SEHNR and FQNEAQ (reference sequence). V was cut by 1 base and J by 6 bases, with 7 bases left in between. CDR3 length equals 12 residues. The CDR3 coding sequence is TGTGCCAGCAGCTTAGACGGAGTCGAGCAGTACTTC. Translation: CASSLDGVEQYF.

V usage is TRBV30 and J usage is TRBJ2-3; 12 bases line up with TRBD2. The J segment lost 4 bases and the V segment lost 3 bases, leaving 8 bases of the junction unmatched. The CDR3 covers 16 residues. The germline gives CDR1 GTSNPN, CDR2 SVGIG (reference sequence). CDR3 coding DNA: TGTGCCTGGAGCCGCGGACTAGCGGGGAGGCCAGATACGCAGTATTTT. As protein: CAWSRGLAGRPDTQYF.

This clone was counted once. This chain links TRBV10-3 with TRBJ2-7, with a possible D match to TRBD2 (7 bases). This CDR3 has 16 residues. Trimming pared 6 bases from V and 5 bases from J, leaving 23 bases between. CDR1 and CDR2 from the germline V gene are ENHRY and SYGVKD. The CDR3 sequence is CAIRNGAGAPYDEQYF. CDR3 DNA sequence: TGTGCCATCAGGAATGGGGCGGGGGCGCCCTACGACGAGCAGTACTTC.

The chain joins TRBV6-1 to TRBJ2-3, with D tentatively TRBD2 (5 bases). V lost 5 bases and J 2 bases, leaving 8 bases between the germline ends. CDR1 and CDR2 (germline): MNHNS, SASEGT. The CDR3 is 13 residues long. CDR3 sequence (DNA): TGTGCCAGCAGTCGGACTGTCACAGATACGCAGTATTTT. Its protein is CASSRTVTDTQYF.

This chain links TRBV6-6 with TRBJ2-5; D perhaps matches TRBD2 (5 bases). The CDR3 covers 14 residues. The V end lost 6 bases, the J end lost 11 bases, and 22 bases lay between the germline ends. Germline lookup yields CDR1 MNHNY and CDR2 SVGAGI (reference sequence). CDR3 sequence: CASSRGGSEGEQYF. The CDR3 DNA reads as TGTGCCAGCAGCAGAGGAGGCTCCGAGGGAGAGCAGTACTTC.

The rearrangement uses TRBV28 and TRBJ2-5; 8 bases map to TRBD2. The CDR3 covers 15 residues. The germline V gene has CDR1 MDHEN and CDR2 SYDVKM. V dropped 6 bases and J dropped 2; count of bases not matched to a gene: 8. This CDR3 is CASRFTGRGQETQYF. The CDR3 DNA sequence: TGTGCCAGCAGATTCACCGGGAGGGGGCAAGAGACCCAGTACTTC.

This sequence joins TRBV28 and TRBJ1-2, with D possibly being TRBD1 (6 bases). Looked up from germline, CDR1 is MDHEN and CDR2 is SYDVKM. The length of the CDR3 is 13 residues. Deletions cut 3 bases from V and 2 bases from J, with 7 bases between. The CDR3 is CASSLGHNYGYTF. In DNA, the CDR3 is TGTGCCAGCAGTTTGGGACACAACTATGGCTACACCTTC.